This T cell receptor beta chain was observed in a study of blood T cell repertoires in COVID-19. Study as a whole: From T cells, B-cell-depleted T cells, or PBMCs came the material, which was cDNA or gDNA.

Losses at the gene ends were 4 bases for V and 7 bases for J; bases not matched to a gene: 3. Germline V CDR1 and CDR2: KGHSH, LQKENI. This CDR3 is built from 14 residues. As handled by the study authors: Amplification with reference gene primers provided the estimates of nucleated cell counts. Assay used: immunoSEQ multiplex PCR; TCRdb lists only in-frame clones, some missing. V and J calls and clone size are copied from that table; D and trimming were computed from the DNA. The table lists around 120,000 clones, 60% to 85% of them singletons. Regarding this clone: This specimen includes other DNA sequences encoding the same CDR3.

The chain is built from TRBV18 and TRBJ1-6; TRBD1 matches 8 bases. Sample: peripheral blood. The receptor was derived from a man between 65 and 79 years old with acute or convalescent COVID-19. The CDR3 nucleotides read TGTGCCAGCTCACTGGACAGGGTGAATTCACCCCTCCACTTT. Its protein product is CASSLDRVNSPLHF.